This T cell receptor (beta chain) was recovered during a study of beta chain features in type 1 diabetes. The whole isolated RNA underwent reverse transcription, so sequencing captured expressed TCRB transcripts. Clones were sequenced by immunoSEQ multiplex PCR, and TCRdb holds only the in-frame ones, with some missing. Of hundreds of thousands of clones in the sample, 15% to 17% were seen once. Sequenced sample: naive CD4+ T cells from blood. The source of this sequence is a man younger than 35 in good health.

The CDR3 DNA follows: TGTGCCAGCAGCCCCAGGGCACTAGCGTGGAAAGAGACCCAGTACTTC. This gives the protein CASSPRALAWKETQYF. The chain employs TRBV7-9 and TRBJ2-5; 7 bases line up with TRBD2. CDR1 and CDR2 from the germline V gene are SEHNR and FQNEAQ (reference sequence). The V gene end was trimmed by 5 bases and the J gene end by 3 bases; junction bases not matched to a gene: 12. The CDR3 contains 16 residues.